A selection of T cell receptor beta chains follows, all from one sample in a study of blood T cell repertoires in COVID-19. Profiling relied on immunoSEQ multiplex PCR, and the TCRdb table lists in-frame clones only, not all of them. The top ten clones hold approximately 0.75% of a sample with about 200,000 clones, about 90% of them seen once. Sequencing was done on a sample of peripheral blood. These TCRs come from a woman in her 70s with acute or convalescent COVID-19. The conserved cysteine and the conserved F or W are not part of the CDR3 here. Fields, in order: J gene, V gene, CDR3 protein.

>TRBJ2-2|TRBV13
ASSLVPSGRFSGELF
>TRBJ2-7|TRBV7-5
VRSLTNSGGLSYEQY
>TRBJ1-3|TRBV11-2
ATGQGSTGNTIY
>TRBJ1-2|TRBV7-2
ASSLDSNGYT
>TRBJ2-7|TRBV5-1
ASSPAPAGSSYEQY
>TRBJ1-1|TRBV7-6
ASRKNRDTEAF
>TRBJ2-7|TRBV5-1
ASSSLAGGPQEQY
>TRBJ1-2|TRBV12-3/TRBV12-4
ASRRQGVHGYT
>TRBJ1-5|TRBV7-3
ASSPGGAGQPQH
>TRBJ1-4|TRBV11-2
ASELTEPATNEKLF